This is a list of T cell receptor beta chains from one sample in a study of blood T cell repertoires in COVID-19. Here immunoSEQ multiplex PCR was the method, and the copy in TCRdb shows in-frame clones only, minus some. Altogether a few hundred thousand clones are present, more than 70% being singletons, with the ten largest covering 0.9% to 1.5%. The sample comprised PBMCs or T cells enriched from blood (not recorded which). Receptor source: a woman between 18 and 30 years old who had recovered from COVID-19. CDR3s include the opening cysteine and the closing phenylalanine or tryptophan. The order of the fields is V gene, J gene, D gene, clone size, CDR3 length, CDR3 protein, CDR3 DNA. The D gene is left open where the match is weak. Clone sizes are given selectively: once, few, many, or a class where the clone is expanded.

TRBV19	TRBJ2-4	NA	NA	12	CASSFKGDIQYF	TGTGCCAGTAGCTTTAAAGGAGACATTCAGTACTTC
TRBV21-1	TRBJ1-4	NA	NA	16	CASRPSRDRKNEKLFF	TGTGCCAGCAGACCCTCGAGGGACAGGAAAAATGAAAAACTGTTTTTT
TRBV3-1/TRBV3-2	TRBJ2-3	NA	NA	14	CASSQTTGKDTQYF	TGTGCCAGCAGCCAAACTACCGGGAAAGATACGCAGTATTTT
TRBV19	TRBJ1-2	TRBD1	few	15	CASSMRTGPNYGYTF	TGTGCCAGTAGTATGCGGACAGGGCCTAACTATGGCTACACCTTC
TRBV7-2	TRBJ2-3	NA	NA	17	CASSFPQQGIITDTQYF	TGTGCCAGCAGCTTTCCTCAGCAGGGGATAATTACAGATACGCAGTATTTT
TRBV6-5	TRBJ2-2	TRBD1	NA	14	CASSFGTGTGELFF	TGTGCCAGCAGTTTCGGGACAGGCACCGGGGAGCTGTTTTTT
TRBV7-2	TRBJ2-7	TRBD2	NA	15	CASSTSGGSSYEQYF	TGTGCCAGCAGCACGTCGGGAGGCAGCTCCTACGAGCAGTACTTC
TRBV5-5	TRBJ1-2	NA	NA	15	CASSREGRDNYGYTF	TGTGCCAGCAGCCGTGAGGGGCGGGATAACTATGGCTACACCTTC
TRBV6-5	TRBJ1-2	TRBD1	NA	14	CASSYSTGGSGYTF	TGTGCCAGCAGTTACTCGACAGGGGGGAGCGGCTACACCTTC
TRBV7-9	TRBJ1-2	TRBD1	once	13	CASSLGQNYGYTF	TGTGCCAGCAGCTTGGGACAGAACTATGGCTACACCTTC
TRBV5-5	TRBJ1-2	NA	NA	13	CASRPVTNYGYTF	TGTGCCAGCAGACCAGTGACTAACTATGGCTACACCTTC
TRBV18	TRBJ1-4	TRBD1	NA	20	CASSPDGRTGGDWRSEKLFF	TGTGCCAGCTCACCCGATGGTCGGACAGGGGGTGACTGGAGGAGTGAAAAACTGTTTTTT
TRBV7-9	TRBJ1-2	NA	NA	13	CASSMTGTYGYTF	TGTGCCAGCAGCATGACGGGGACATATGGCTACACCTTC
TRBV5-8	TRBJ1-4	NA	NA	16	CASSPRDWTTNEKLFF	TGTGCCAGCAGCCCAAGGGACTGGACAACTAATGAAAAACTGTTTTTT
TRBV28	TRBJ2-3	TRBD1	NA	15	CASRASGTGVDTQYF	TGTGCCAGCAGGGCAAGCGGGACAGGGGTAGATACGCAGTATTTT
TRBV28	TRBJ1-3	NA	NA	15	CASRSQAGGGNTIYF	TGTGCCAGCAGATCGCAAGCCGGGGGTGGAAACACCATATATTTT
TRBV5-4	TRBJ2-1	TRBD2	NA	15	CASSLGLAGGNEQFF	TGTGCCAGCAGCTTGGGACTAGCGGGGGGCAATGAGCAGTTCTTC
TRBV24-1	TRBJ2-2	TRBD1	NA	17	CATSDQGTALSTGELFF	TGTGCCACCAGTGATCAAGGGACAGCCTTGAGCACCGGGGAGCTGTTTTTT
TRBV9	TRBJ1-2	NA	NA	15	CASSPWALTPHGYTF	TGTGCCAGCAGCCCCTGGGCTCTAACCCCGCATGGCTACACCTTC
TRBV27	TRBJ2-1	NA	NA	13	CASSLTKEGEQFF	TGTGCCAGCAGTTTAACCAAGGAGGGTGAGCAGTTCTTC
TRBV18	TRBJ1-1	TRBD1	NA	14	CASSPGTGRTEAFF	TGTGCCAGCTCACCCGGGACAGGGCGAACTGAAGCTTTCTTT
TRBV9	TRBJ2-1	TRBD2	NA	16	CASSVEPGGVYNEQFF	TGTGCCAGCAGCGTAGAGCCCGGGGGGGTCTACAATGAGCAGTTCTTC
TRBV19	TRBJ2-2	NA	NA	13	CASSIQVTGELFF	TGTGCCAGTAGTATTCAGGTGACCGGGGAGCTGTTTTTT
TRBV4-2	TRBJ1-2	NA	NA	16	CASSQELPGHTYGYTF	TGTGCCAGCAGCCAAGAGCTTCCGGGACACACCTATGGCTACACCTTC
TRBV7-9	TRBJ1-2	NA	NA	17	CASSASRKAASNYGYTF	TGTGCCAGCAGCGCTAGCAGGAAAGCAGCTTCTAACTATGGCTACACCTTC
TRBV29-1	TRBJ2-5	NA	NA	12	CSVASGEETQYF	TGCAGCGTTGCTTCGGGGGAAGAGACCCAGTACTTC
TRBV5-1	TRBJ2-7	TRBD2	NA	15	CASSLASGGPYEQYF	TGCGCCAGCAGCTTGGCTAGCGGGGGACCCTACGAGCAGTACTTC
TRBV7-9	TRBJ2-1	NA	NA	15	CASSPLEGSYNEQFF	TGTGCCAGCAGCCCCCTGGAGGGGTCCTACAATGAGCAGTTCTTC
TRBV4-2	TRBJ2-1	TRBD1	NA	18	CASSQAEGDRALGNEQFF	TGTGCCAGCAGCCAAGCTGAGGGGGACAGGGCCCTGGGCAATGAGCAGTTCTTC
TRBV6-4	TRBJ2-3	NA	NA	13	CASSEVVTDTQYF	TGTGCCAGCAGTGAAGTAGTCACAGATACGCAGTATTTT
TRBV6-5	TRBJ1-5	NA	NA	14	CASVAGLSNQPQHF	TGTGCCAGCGTGGCAGGCCTGAGCAATCAGCCCCAGCATTTT
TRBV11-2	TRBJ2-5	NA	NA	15	CASSLGDTRAETQYF	TGTGCCAGCAGCTTAGGGGACACGAGGGCAGAGACCCAGTACTTC
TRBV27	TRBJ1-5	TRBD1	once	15	CASSSGQGPNQPQHF	TGTGCCAGCAGTTCGGGACAGGGCCCGAATCAGCCCCAGCATTTT
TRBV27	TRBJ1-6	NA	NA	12	CASRPTDSPLHF	TGTGCCAGCAGGCCGACAGATTCACCCCTCCACTTT
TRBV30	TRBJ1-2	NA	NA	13	CAWSGGIDYGYTF	TGTGCCTGGAGTGGCGGAATTGACTATGGCTACACCTTC
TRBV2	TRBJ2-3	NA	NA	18	CASTFRITKPPGADTQYF	TGTGCCAGCACATTCCGAATCACAAAACCTCCAGGTGCAGATACGCAGTATTTT
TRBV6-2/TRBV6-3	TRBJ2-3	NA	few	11	CASSAPQSQYF	TGTGCCAGCAGTGCCCCGCAGTCGCAGTATTTT
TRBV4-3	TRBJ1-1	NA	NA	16	CASSQDPAEDYSEAFF	TGCGCCAGCAGCCAAGACCCCGCCGAGGATTACTCTGAAGCTTTCTTT
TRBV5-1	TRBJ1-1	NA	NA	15	CASSLAAVPNTEAFF	TGCGCCAGCAGCTTGGCCGCGGTCCCGAACACTGAAGCTTTCTTT
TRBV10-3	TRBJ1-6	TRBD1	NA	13	CATIGTENSPLHF	TGTGCCACTATCGGGACAGAGAATTCACCCCTCCACTTT
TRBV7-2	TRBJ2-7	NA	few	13	CASTWTESYEQYF	TGTGCCAGCACCTGGACAGAATCCTACGAGCAGTACTTC
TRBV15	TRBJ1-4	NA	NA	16	CATSRGGQFLNEKLFF	TGTGCCACCAGCAGAGGAGGACAGTTCCTTAATGAAAAACTGTTTTTT
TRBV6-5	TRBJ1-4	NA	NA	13	CASFGAGVEKLFF	TGTGCCAGCTTTGGTGCCGGGGTCGAAAAACTGTTTTTT
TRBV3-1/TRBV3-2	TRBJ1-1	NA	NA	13	CASSTRQSREAFF	TGTGCCAGCAGCACTCGACAGTCGCGTGAAGCTTTCTTT
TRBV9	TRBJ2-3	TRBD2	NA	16	CASSVASGGLADTQYF	TGTGCCAGCAGCGTAGCCAGCGGGGGGCTCGCAGATACGCAGTATTTT